This TCR beta chain was recovered during a study of T cell clonality in common variable immunodeficiency. Study-wide results and limits: Common variable immunodeficiency TCR beta sequences reportedly had fewer deletions and N-nucleotide insertions.

This clone has ten or more counts. Its target is not known. The DNA ends 3 residues before the CDR3 does, and the rest of the CDR3 is filled in from the germline J gene. Donors gave roughly 5 to 8 ml heparinized peripheral whole blood. This CDR3 is built from 12 residues. With 2 bases removed from V and 2 bases from J, the gap between germline ends came to 4 bases. Germline V gene data show CDR1 as SGHAT and CDR2 as FQNNGV. The repertoire was sequenced with immunoSEQ multiplex PCR; TCRdb's copy has only in-frame clones and lacks some. This sample comprises around 45,000 clones, none seen once only. The V call is TRBV11-2, the J call TRBJ2-7, with D unclear. The material sequenced was peripheral blood mononuclear cells. The clonotype comes from a person aged 18 to 69 in good health. The part of the CDR3 DNA that was read is TGTGCCAGCAGCTTAATCACCTACGAG. This codes for CASSLITYE. The complete CDR3 reads CASSLITYEQYF.